This T cell receptor (beta chain) was captured in a study of T cell responses to AZD1222 COVID-19 vaccine. Study outcomes and limitations: Sampling captured repertoires only after the peak T cell response. Unmutated regions of variants are reportedly targeted by nearly half of spike-specific TCRs.

The CDR3 is made up of 14 amino acids. Germline V lookup: CDR1 MGHDK, CDR2 SYGVNS. Trimming cost V 6 bases and J 10 bases; bases outside gene matches: 7. Assay used: immunoSEQ multiplex PCR; TCRdb lists only in-frame clones, some missing. Of around 44,000 clones listed, about 86% are singletons. In the case of this clone: Its antigen is not known.

The chain has TRBV25-1 and TRBJ1-6; the match to TRBD1 covers 9 bases. This sample comprised peripheral blood, obtained 28 days after the second AZD1222 dose. The receptor was derived from an adult who received the AZD1222 COVID-19 vaccine. The CDR3 spells CASRPGQGGSPLHF. As DNA, the CDR3 is TGTGCCAGCAGGCCGGGACAGGGAGGATCACCCCTCCACTTT.